This T cell receptor beta chain was sequenced in a study of blood T cell repertoires in COVID-19. The CDR3 sequence is 14 residues long. V lost 4 bases to trimming and J lost 2 bases; unmatched junction nucleotides: 5. Germline V CDR1 and CDR2: MGHRA, YSYEKL. This table comes from immunoSEQ multiplex PCR, and its TCRdb copy is limited to in-frame clones, with some not included. The table lists tens of thousands of clones, approximately 78% of them singletons. This clone was picked up one time. Sequences were obtained from PBMCs or T cells enriched from blood (not recorded which). The V and J genes are TRBV4-1 and TRBJ2-7, with 7 positions matching TRBD1. The TCR originated in a woman aged 40 to 50 with acute COVID-19. The CDR3 is CASSPGQDAYEQYF. In nucleotides, the CDR3 is TGCGCCAGCAGCCCCGGACAGGATGCCTACGAGCAGTACTTC.